Listed here is a single T cell receptor beta chain. The data originate from a study of blood T cell repertoires in COVID-19. Profiled with immunoSEQ multiplex PCR; TCRdb holds only in-frame clones, not every one. The sample consists of 65,000 or so clones, approximately 88% of them appearing once. Losses at the gene ends were 0 bases for V and 2 bases for J; bases not matched to a gene: 1. The germline gives CDR1 LGHNA, CDR2 YNFKEQ. The CDR3 extends over 16 amino acids. The source of this sequence is a man aged 30 to 39 with COVID-19, enrolled during active disease. This chain uses TRBV4-2 with TRBJ2-1; TRBD2 agrees at 10 bases. Sequencing was performed on peripheral blood. CDR3 DNA: TGTGCCAGCAGCCAAGATGGGACTAGCGCCTACAATGAGCAGTTCTTC. Amino acids: CASSQDGTSAYNEQFF.